The rows below give T cell receptor beta chains drawn from one sample of a study of cytomegalovirus exposure and HLA in healthy donors. Repertoires were generated with immunoSEQ multiplex PCR, while TCRdb's copy carries only in-frame clones and drops some. The table records some 120,000 clones, roughly 82% of them present only once. Input material: PBMCs. All receptors derive from a woman between 18 and 29 years old in good health and CMV-seronegative. CDR3s include the opening cysteine and the closing phenylalanine or tryptophan. The order of the fields is J gene, clone size, D gene, V gene, CDR3 DNA, CDR3 protein. A D gene is named only where the DNA matches it firmly. For some rows the clone size is stated as once, few or many, or as a class when expanded; others skip it.

j_call: TRBJ1-1
clone_size: NA
d_call: NA
v_call: TRBV6-6
cdr3_nt: TGTGCCAGCAGCATAGGGGGGGGGAGAGCTGAAGCTTTCTTT
cdr3_aa: CASSIGGGRAEAFF

j_call: TRBJ1-1
clone_size: NA
d_call: TRBD1
v_call: TRBV19
cdr3_nt: TGTGCCAGTATGTACAGGGGGGAAGCTTTCTTT
cdr3_aa: CASMYRGEAFF

j_call: TRBJ1-2
clone_size: NA
d_call: NA
v_call: TRBV6-5
cdr3_nt: TGTGCCAGCAGTTACTCTCGACAGAACTATGGCTACACCTTC
cdr3_aa: CASSYSRQNYGYTF

j_call: TRBJ2-3
clone_size: NA
d_call: NA
v_call: TRBV9
cdr3_nt: TGTGCCAGCAGCGTAGAAGGTAGCCGGGCAGATACGCAGTATTTT
cdr3_aa: CASSVEGSRADTQYF

j_call: TRBJ2-3
clone_size: NA
d_call: NA
v_call: TRBV6-1
cdr3_nt: TGTGCCAGCCGGGCAGGGCCTGAGATTGGGACGCAGTATTTT
cdr3_aa: CASRAGPEIGTQYF

j_call: TRBJ1-2
clone_size: NA
d_call: NA
v_call: TRBV4-3
cdr3_nt: TGCGCCAGCAGCCAAGATTACAACAGTCGATATGGCTACACCTTC
cdr3_aa: CASSQDYNSRYGYTF

j_call: TRBJ2-1
clone_size: NA
d_call: TRBD2
v_call: TRBV6-4
cdr3_nt: TGTGCCAGCAGTGACGGAGCGGGGGGGTACAATGAGCAGTTCTTC
cdr3_aa: CASSDGAGGYNEQFF

j_call: TRBJ1-5
clone_size: NA
d_call: NA
v_call: TRBV27
cdr3_nt: TGTGCCATTAAGGGCGGGTGGATGTTGGCCCAGCATTTT
cdr3_aa: CAIKGGWMLAQHF

j_call: TRBJ2-7
clone_size: NA
d_call: TRBD2
v_call: TRBV19
cdr3_nt: TGTGCCAGTAGTTCCGCGGGAGGGTCCGCCTACGAGCAGTACTTC
cdr3_aa: CASSSAGGSAYEQYF

j_call: TRBJ2-1
clone_size: NA
d_call: TRBD1
v_call: TRBV5-4
cdr3_nt: TGTGCCAGCAGCCCCGGGACAGCAAAGGTCTCCTACAATGAGCAGTTCTTC
cdr3_aa: CASSPGTAKVSYNEQFF

j_call: TRBJ1-4
clone_size: NA
d_call: NA
v_call: TRBV19
cdr3_nt: TGTGCCAGTAGTATAGCCCAAAGGGGCCGTGAAAAACTGTTTTTT
cdr3_aa: CASSIAQRGREKLFF

j_call: TRBJ2-6
clone_size: NA
d_call: NA
v_call: TRBV10-2
cdr3_nt: TGCGCCAGCCAACCTAGCCCCTGGGGGGCCAACGTCCTGACTTTC
cdr3_aa: CASQPSPWGANVLTF

j_call: TRBJ2-7
clone_size: NA
d_call: NA
v_call: TRBV29-1
cdr3_nt: TGCAGCGCGGCCCCGAGGGCCGGGTACGAGCAGTACTTC
cdr3_aa: CSAAPRAGYEQYF

j_call: TRBJ1-2
clone_size: NA
d_call: NA
v_call: TRBV25-1
cdr3_nt: TGTGCCAGCAGACGGGGGGGTGAGTTCGATGGCTACACCTTC
cdr3_aa: CASRRGGEFDGYTF

j_call: TRBJ2-1
clone_size: once
d_call: NA
v_call: TRBV10-3
cdr3_nt: TGTGCCATCAGTGAGTCCGGCGGGAAGCCCCACAATGAGCAGTTCTTC
cdr3_aa: CAISESGGKPHNEQFF

j_call: TRBJ2-1
clone_size: NA
d_call: NA
v_call: TRBV7-2
cdr3_nt: TGTGCCAGCAGCTTAACGTGGCCCTACAATGAGCAGTTCTTC
cdr3_aa: CASSLTWPYNEQFF

j_call: TRBJ1-1
clone_size: few
d_call: TRBD1
v_call: TRBV18
cdr3_nt: TGTGCCAGCACCGGACAGGCGAACACTGAAGCTTTCTTT
cdr3_aa: CASTGQANTEAFF

j_call: TRBJ2-6
clone_size: NA
d_call: TRBD1
v_call: TRBV6-5
cdr3_nt: TGTGCCAGCAGCATTACAGGGGTTGGGGCCAACGGCCTGACTTTC
cdr3_aa: CASSITGVGANGLTF

j_call: TRBJ1-1
clone_size: NA
d_call: TRBD1
v_call: TRBV18
cdr3_nt: TGTGCCAGCTCGGCGACAGGGACTGAAGCTTTCTTT
cdr3_aa: CASSATGTEAFF

j_call: TRBJ1-1
clone_size: NA
d_call: NA
v_call: TRBV30
cdr3_nt: TGTGCCTGGAGTGTACAGGCGAACACTGAAGCTTTCTTT
cdr3_aa: CAWSVQANTEAFF

j_call: TRBJ2-1
clone_size: NA
d_call: NA
v_call: TRBV19
cdr3_nt: TGTGCCAGCTGGGGGGACAGTCCGTACAATGAGCAGTTCTTC
cdr3_aa: CASWGDSPYNEQFF

j_call: TRBJ2-6
clone_size: NA
d_call: TRBD2
v_call: TRBV27
cdr3_nt: TGTGCCAGCAGACTAACTTTGGGGAGGGATGCCCTGGCCAACGGCCTGACTTTC
cdr3_aa: CASRLTLGRDALANGLTF

j_call: TRBJ1-2
clone_size: NA
d_call: NA
v_call: TRBV4-2
cdr3_nt: TGTGCCACCGGGCGGACAGCTAACTATGGCTACACCTTC
cdr3_aa: CATGRTANYGYTF

j_call: TRBJ2-1
clone_size: NA
d_call: NA
v_call: TRBV28
cdr3_nt: TGTGCCAGCAGTTCTCAGGGACATTTGTATTACAATGAGCAGTTCTTC
cdr3_aa: CASSSQGHLYYNEQFF

j_call: TRBJ1-4
clone_size: NA
d_call: TRBD1
v_call: TRBV18
cdr3_nt: TGTGCCAGCTCACCACAAGCCCTCCGTACAGGGGGCAAGGAAAAACTGTTTTTT
cdr3_aa: CASSPQALRTGGKEKLFF

j_call: TRBJ2-3
clone_size: NA
d_call: TRBD1
v_call: TRBV6-1
cdr3_nt: TGTGCCAGCGGGGACAGGAGCCTCACAGATACGCAGTATTTT
cdr3_aa: CASGDRSLTDTQYF

j_call: TRBJ2-7
clone_size: NA
d_call: TRBD1
v_call: TRBV6-1
cdr3_nt: TGTGCCAGCAGGGAGGGACAGGGGGTCTACGAGCAGTACTTC
cdr3_aa: CASREGQGVYEQYF

j_call: TRBJ1-1
clone_size: NA
d_call: NA
v_call: TRBV27
cdr3_nt: TGTGCCAGCAGTTTCTCAGGGGTCACTGAAGCTTTCTTT
cdr3_aa: CASSFSGVTEAFF

j_call: TRBJ2-5
clone_size: NA
d_call: NA
v_call: TRBV6-1
cdr3_nt: TGTGCCAGCAGTGAACGGGCAGGGCGTGAGCAGTACTTC
cdr3_aa: CASSERAGREQYF

j_call: TRBJ2-7
clone_size: NA
d_call: TRBD2
v_call: TRBV9
cdr3_nt: TGTGCCAGCAGCGTAGGAGCGGGGGGGGTCTACGAGCAGTACTTC
cdr3_aa: CASSVGAGGVYEQYF

j_call: TRBJ1-2
clone_size: NA
d_call: NA
v_call: TRBV4-2
cdr3_nt: TGTGCCAGCAGCCAAGTGGACAGTCCGAACTATGGCTACACCTTC
cdr3_aa: CASSQVDSPNYGYTF

j_call: TRBJ2-2
clone_size: few
d_call: NA
v_call: TRBV19
cdr3_nt: TGTGCCAGTCTTCCCCGCCGGGGGGCACGGACCGGGGAGCTGTTTTTT
cdr3_aa: CASLPRRGARTGELFF

j_call: TRBJ1-4
clone_size: once
d_call: NA
v_call: TRBV6-5
cdr3_nt: TGTGCCAGTTCTTTCCTGCGCCGTGTTAATGAAAAACTGTTTTTT
cdr3_aa: CASSFLRRVNEKLFF

j_call: TRBJ1-2
clone_size: NA
d_call: NA
v_call: TRBV14
cdr3_nt: TGTGCCAGCAGCCCCCCACGGACAGCCCTCTATGGCTACACCTTC
cdr3_aa: CASSPPRTALYGYTF

j_call: TRBJ2-7
clone_size: NA
d_call: TRBD1
v_call: TRBV4-1
cdr3_nt: TGCGCCAGCAGCCAAGAAGTTAGGACAGGGGCCCTTCGGGAGCAGTACTTC
cdr3_aa: CASSQEVRTGALREQYF

j_call: TRBJ2-1
clone_size: NA
d_call: NA
v_call: TRBV11-2
cdr3_nt: TGTGCCAGCAGCCCCCAAAACTACAATGAGCAGTTCTTC
cdr3_aa: CASSPQNYNEQFF

j_call: TRBJ2-3
clone_size: NA
d_call: NA
v_call: TRBV7-8
cdr3_nt: TGTGCCAGCAGGAAACGCCAGACAGATACGCAGTATTTT
cdr3_aa: CASRKRQTDTQYF

j_call: TRBJ2-3
clone_size: NA
d_call: NA
v_call: TRBV15
cdr3_nt: TGTGCCACCAGCAGAGGGGGAGACACAGATACGCAGTATTTT
cdr3_aa: CATSRGGDTDTQYF

j_call: TRBJ2-2
clone_size: few
d_call: TRBD1
v_call: TRBV5-1
cdr3_nt: TGCGCCAGCAGCTTTCCGGGACAGGGCCTCACCGGGGAGCTGTTTTTT
cdr3_aa: CASSFPGQGLTGELFF

j_call: TRBJ2-3
clone_size: NA
d_call: NA
v_call: TRBV25-1
cdr3_nt: TGTGCCAGCAGTGATTTGCTAGCGCAACGCACAGATACGCAGTATTTT
cdr3_aa: CASSDLLAQRTDTQYF

j_call: TRBJ1-2
clone_size: NA
d_call: NA
v_call: TRBV19
cdr3_nt: TGTGCCAGTAGTGCCTGGACACACCAGTCGAACTATGGCTACACCTTC
cdr3_aa: CASSAWTHQSNYGYTF